Presented here are 15 T cell receptor beta chains from one specimen sequenced in a study of OX40 agonist ivuxolimab in advanced cancers. The protocol was immunoSEQ multiplex PCR, while the TCRdb copy is restricted to in-frame clones and leaves out a portion. The sample records roughly 70,000 clones, about nine tenths being singletons. This specimen was CD4+ or CD8+ T cells sorted from blood, taken in a trial of the OX40 agonist ivuxolimab. These receptors were taken from an adult with an advanced solid tumor such as melanoma, head and neck, liver or kidney cancer.

The chain uses TRBV28 and TRBJ2-2; TRBD2 is a possible D gene (6 bases). V lost 8 bases, J lost 7 bases, and 17 bases lay in between. The length of the CDR3 is 14 residues. Germline lookup yields CDR1 MDHEN and CDR2 SYDVKM. Here the CDR3 DNA reads TGTGCCAGCGCGAGTGCGGGGTCGGGCGGGGAGCTGTTTTTT. Its protein is CASASAGSGGELFF.

The V and J genes are TRBV4-1 and TRBJ2-3; TRBD2 aligns across 10 bases. This CDR3 spans 19 amino acids. J gave up 1 base and V 4 bases, and 14 bases lay outside the gene matches. Germline-derived CDR1 and CDR2 are MGHRA and YSYEKL. The CDR3 is CASSPRAGGVTPGTDTQYF. CDR3 nucleotides: TGCGCCAGCAGCCCTAGAGCGGGAGGGGTTACGCCGGGCACAGATACGCAGTATTTT.

This chain joins TRBV4-3 and TRBJ1-4; D gene uncertain. The CDR3 covers 14 residues. Germline assignment: CDR1 LGHNA and CDR2 YSLEER. Deletions cut 0 bases from V and 6 bases from J, with 8 bases between. CDR3 sequence: CASSQDAVYEKLFF. CDR3 coding DNA: TGCGCCAGCAGCCAAGACGCCGTTTATGAAAAACTGTTTTTT.

CDR3 DNA: TGTGCCAGCAGCCCACCTACAGGGAGAGGAGGCTACACCTTC. Amino acid sequence: CASSPPTGRGGYTF. The rearrangement joins TRBV28 to TRBJ1-2; D is possibly TRBD1 (6 bases). Trimming shortened V by 6 bases and J by 8 bases, and 19 bases separated the two germline ends. Germline V CDR1 and CDR2: MDHEN, SYDVKM. This CDR3 comprises 14 residues.

This clone showed up just a few times. This chain connects TRBV19 to TRBJ1-5; tentative D call: TRBD1 (5 bases). The CDR3 length is 15 residues. Germline CDR1 LNHDA, CDR2 SQIVND (reference sequence). V lost 1 base to trimming and J lost 0 bases, with 7 bases between them. CDR3 bases: TGTGCCAGTAGTATAGTCGGGGGTAGCAATCAGCCCCAGCATTTT. Protein sequence: CASSIVGGSNQPQHF.

The chain employs TRBV10-3 and TRBJ2-7; the D gene is possibly TRBD2 (6 bases). The CDR3 has 14 residues. V shed 6 bases and J shed 3 bases, with 15 bases lying between them. In germline, CDR1 is ENHRY, CDR2 SYGVKD. CDR3 coding DNA: TGTGCCATCAGGGCGGGATTGAACCTCTACGAGCAGTACTTC. The encoded protein is CAIRAGLNLYEQYF.

V gene TRBV5-6 combines with J gene TRBJ2-2, with D tentatively TRBD1 (6 bases). The ends were cut back, 4 bases at V and 5 bases at J, with 12 bases in the middle. The germline gives CDR1 SGHDT, CDR2 YYEEEE. The CDR3 runs 14 residues. The CDR3 loop reads CASSGGLRTGELFF. DNA for the CDR3: TGTGCCAGCAGCGGGGGCCTACGGACCGGGGAGCTGTTTTTT.

V usage is TRBV5-1 and J usage is TRBJ2-7; 9 nucleotides align to TRBD1. Per germline, CDR1 SGHRS and CDR2 YFSETQ. V lost 2 bases and J lost 2; bases outside the gene matches: 2. The CDR3 extends over 14 amino acids. In DNA, the CDR3 is TGCGCCAGCAGCTTACAGGGGGCAACCTACGAGCAGTACTTC. Its translation is CASSLQGATYEQYF.

V is TRBV7-2 and J is TRBJ2-1; 8 bases are a match to TRBD2. This CDR3 has 16 residues. Germline V gene data show CDR1 as SGHTA and CDR2 as FQGNSA. With V trimmed by 5 bases and J by 4 bases, 10 bases remained unmatched. The CDR3 here is CASSHPLGGRYNEQFF. The CDR3 DNA reads as TGTGCCAGCAGCCACCCCCTGGGCGGGAGGTACAATGAGCAGTTCTTC.

The rearrangement links TRBV4-3 to TRBJ2-7, with 12 bases lining up with TRBD2. With 4 bases clipped from V and 4 bases from J, the junction kept 5 bases outside the gene matches. Germline V gene data show CDR1 as LGHNA and CDR2 as YSLEER. The CDR3 length is 15 residues. CDR3 DNA sequence: TGCGCCAGCAGCCGCGTGACTAGCGGGAGTTACGAGCAGTACTTC. Translated, it gives CASSRVTSGSYEQYF.

J is TRBJ2-2 and V is TRBV30; the D gene is possibly TRBD2 (5 bases). The germline V and J ends were trimmed by 1 base and 5 bases, with 14 bases remaining between them. The CDR3 runs to 15 residues. Germline CDR1 GTSNPN, CDR2 SVGIG (reference sequence). In DNA, the CDR3 is TGTGCCTGGAGTGCTATAGGGAGTCGAACCGGGGAGCTGTTTTTT. This translates into CAWSAIGSRTGELFF.

The chain joins TRBV5-4 to TRBJ1-2; a weak D match, TRBD1 (6 bases). CDR1 is SGHNT and CDR2 is YYREEE in the germline V gene (reference sequence). With 1 base removed from V and 4 bases from J, the gap between germline ends came to 14 bases. This CDR3 is built from 15 residues. The CDR3 sequence: CASSLSHDRTYGYTF. CDR3 nucleotide sequence: TGTGCCAGCAGCTTGTCTCACGACAGGACCTATGGCTACACCTTC.

The table lists this clone with a few counts. V gene TRBV30 combines with J gene TRBJ1-1, with D possibly being TRBD1 (5 bases). The CDR3 extends over 13 amino acids. Germline V gives CDR1 GTSNPN, CDR2 SVGIG (reference sequence). Trimming pared 3 bases from V and 1 base from J, leaving 9 bases between. The CDR3 DNA reads as TGTGCCTGGAGACGGGGCGAGAACACTGAAGCTTTCTTT. It codes for CAWRRGENTEAFF.

This rearrangement joins TRBV15 to TRBJ1-5; D gene uncertain. The length of the CDR3 is 14 residues. Germline-derived CDR1 and CDR2 are LNHNV and YYDKDF (reference sequence). V lost 3 bases to trimming and J lost 4 bases, with 10 bases between them. The CDR3 coding sequence is TGTGCCACCAGCAGGATTGCATCTAATCAGCCCCAGCATTTT. Its translation is CATSRIASNQPQHF.

This clone was observed many times. The V and J genes are TRBV11-1 and TRBJ2-2; D is unclear. Germline V lookup: CDR1 SGHAT, CDR2 FQDESV (reference sequence). This CDR3 spans 14 amino acids. Trimming stripped 5 bases from V and 3 bases from J, with 10 bases between. The CDR3 is CASSQESYTGELFF. Here the CDR3 DNA reads TGTGCCAGCAGCCAGGAGTCCTACACCGGGGAGCTGTTTTTT. The entire variable domain, with the rest obtained from reference TRBV11-1 and TRBJ2-2, is as follows: EAEVAQSPRYKITEKSQAVAFWCDPISGHATLYWYRQILGQGPELLVQFQDESVVDDSQLPKDRFSAERLKGVDSTLKIQPAELGDSAMYLCASSQESYTGELFFGEGSRLTVL.